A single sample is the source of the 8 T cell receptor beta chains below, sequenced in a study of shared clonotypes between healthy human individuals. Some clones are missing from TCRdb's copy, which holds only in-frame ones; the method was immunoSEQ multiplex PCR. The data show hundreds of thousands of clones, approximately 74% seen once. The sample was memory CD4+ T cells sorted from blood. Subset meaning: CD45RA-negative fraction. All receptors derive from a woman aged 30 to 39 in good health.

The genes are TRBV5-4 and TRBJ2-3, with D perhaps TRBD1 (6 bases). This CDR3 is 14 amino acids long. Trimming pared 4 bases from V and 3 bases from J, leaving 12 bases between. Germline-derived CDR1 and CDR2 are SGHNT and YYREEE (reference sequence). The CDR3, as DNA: TGTGCCAGCAGCCCCGGACAGCGGACAGATACGCAGTATTTT. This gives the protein CASSPGQRTDTQYF.

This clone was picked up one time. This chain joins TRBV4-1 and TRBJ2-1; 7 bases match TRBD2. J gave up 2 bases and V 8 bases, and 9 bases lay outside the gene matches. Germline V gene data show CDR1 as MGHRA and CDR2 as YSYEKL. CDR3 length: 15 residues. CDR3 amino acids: CASGGGRGTYNEQFF. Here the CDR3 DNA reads TGCGCCAGCGGTGGCGGGAGAGGAACCTACAATGAGCAGTTCTTC.

CDR3 sequence: CASSSTGGFYNEQFF. Here the CDR3 DNA reads TGCGCCAGCAGCTCCACGGGGGGATTTTACAATGAGCAGTTCTTC. The chain couples TRBV5-1 to TRBJ2-1, with TRBD2 matching 7 bases. CDR3 length: 15 amino acids. Germline CDR1 reads SGHRS; CDR2 reads YFSETQ. V dropped 3 bases and J dropped 4; count of bases not matched to a gene: 7.

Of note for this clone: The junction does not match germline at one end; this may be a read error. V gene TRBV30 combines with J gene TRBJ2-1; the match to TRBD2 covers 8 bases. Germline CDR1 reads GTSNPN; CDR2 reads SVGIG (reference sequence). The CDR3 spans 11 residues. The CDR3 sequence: CACGTRPEGVF. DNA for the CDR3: TGTGCCTGCGGGACTAGGCCCGAAGGGGTCTTC.

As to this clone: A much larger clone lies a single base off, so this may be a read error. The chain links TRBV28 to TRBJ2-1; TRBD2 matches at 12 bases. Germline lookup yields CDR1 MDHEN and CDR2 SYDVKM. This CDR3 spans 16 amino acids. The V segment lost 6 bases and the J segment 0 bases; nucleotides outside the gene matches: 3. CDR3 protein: CASSSTSGSSYNEQFF. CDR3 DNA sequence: TGTGCCAGCAGCTCGACTAGCGGGAGCTCCTACAATGAGCAGTTCTTC.

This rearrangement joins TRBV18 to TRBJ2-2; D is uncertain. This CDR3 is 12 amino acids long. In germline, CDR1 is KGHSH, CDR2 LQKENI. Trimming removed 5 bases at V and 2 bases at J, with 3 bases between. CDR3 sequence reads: CASSKNTGELFF. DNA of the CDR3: TGTGCCAGCTCAAAAAACACCGGGGAGCTGTTTTTT.

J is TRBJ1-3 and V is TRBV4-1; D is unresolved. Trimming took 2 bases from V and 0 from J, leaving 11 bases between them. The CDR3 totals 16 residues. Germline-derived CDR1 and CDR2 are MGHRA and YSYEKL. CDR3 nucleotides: TGCGCCAGCAGCCAAAATTTACCTAGCTCTGGAAACACCATATATTTT. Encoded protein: CASSQNLPSSGNTIYF.

The CDR3 DNA sequence: TGTGCCAGCAGTCCGACTAGCGGGAGACCCGAGCAGTACTTC. Protein: CASSPTSGRPEQYF. This rearrangement joins TRBV6-5 to TRBJ2-7; 12 nucleotides align to TRBD2. This CDR3 is 14 amino acids long. Germline CDR1 MNHEY, CDR2 SVGAGI. Trimming removed 5 bases from V and 6 bases from J; junction bases left unmatched: 5.